This is a list of T cell receptor beta chains from one sample in a study of cytomegalovirus exposure and HLA in healthy donors. Profiled with immunoSEQ multiplex PCR; TCRdb holds only in-frame clones, not every one. The top ten hold 11% of the sample, which has some 130,000 clones, roughly four fifths seen once. The sample was PBMCs. The receptors stem from a male donor in good health and CMV-seropositive. The CDR3 runs from the conserved cysteine through the conserved F or W. The D gene is left open where the match is weak.

V: TRBV7-3
D: .
CDR3: CASSYRVQETQYF

V: TRBV29-1
D: TRBD1
CDR3: CSVAGQGNTDTQYF

V: TRBV29-1
D: TRBD2
CDR3: CSVLLAGDGSQYF

V: TRBV11-2
D: TRBD2
CDR3: CASSPYSSGATDTQYF

V: TRBV27
D: .
CDR3: CASSKGGGPNYGYTF

V: TRBV14
D: TRBD2
CDR3: CASRLTGTSSREQYF

V: TRBV27
D: TRBD2
CDR3: CASSIRGLAETGYNEQFF

V: TRBV7-6
D: .
CDR3: CASSLGVSPSSGANVLTF

V: TRBV7-2
D: TRBD2
CDR3: CASSLLAGGKYF

V: TRBV30
D: .
CDR3: CAWSRVARTDTQYF

V: TRBV14
D: TRBD2
CDR3: CASSLLAGAGNEQFF